These 5 T cell receptor beta chains were all obtained from the same sample, sequenced in a study of identical twins. TCRdb re-called the 5' RACE reads through MiXCR, storing one row per CDR3 protein. The sample lists 500,000 or so distinct CDR3 sequences; roughly a fifth were seen once. The sample was also linked to a second study, of T cells expressing NK-cell markers.

Sample: CD4+ T cells sorted from blood. These TCRs come from a woman younger than 30 in good health.

The V call is TRBV7-2, the J call TRBJ2-1, with D maybe TRBD2 (5 bases). Germline CDR1 and CDR2: SGHTA and FQGNSA. The V and J ends lost 3 bases and 0 bases respectively, with 12 bases between them. The CDR3 spans 16 residues. CDR3 sequence: CASSFILGSSYNEQFF. CDR3 in DNA: TGTGCCAGCAGCTTTATTCTAGGGAGCTCCTACAATGAGCAGTTCTTC.

This clonotype came up a few times. The chain uses TRBV27 and TRBJ2-1, with D possibly matching TRBD2 (7 bases). CDR3 length: 14 amino acids. The germline V and J ends were trimmed by 4 bases and 6 bases, with 13 bases remaining between them. Germline V gene data show CDR1 as MNHEY and CDR2 as SMNVEV (reference sequence). In DNA, the CDR3 is TGTGCCAGCAGTTGGGGGGGCCAAGGCAATGAGCAGTTCTTC. Amino acids: CASSWGGQGNEQFF.

The genes are TRBV27 and TRBJ2-3; no clear D gene. Trimming removed 7 bases at V and 7 bases at J, with 12 bases between. The CDR3 runs 12 residues. The germline V gene encodes CDR1 MNHEY and CDR2 SMNVEV (reference sequence). CDR3 sequence (DNA): TGTGCCAGCACGGAAGGCATCCATACGCAGTATTTT. This sequence encodes CASTEGIHTQYF.

This clonotype was detected a few times. The rearrangement uses TRBV19 and TRBJ2-7; D may be TRBD2 (6 bases). V was cut by 6 bases and J by 9 bases, with 21 bases left in between. Germline CDR1 and CDR2: LNHDA and SQIVND (reference sequence). This CDR3 region has 14 residues. CDR3 protein: CASSPGGTALGQYF. DNA of the CDR3: TGTGCCAGTAGCCCTGGGGGGACCGCTCTTGGGCAGTACTTC.

The chain combines TRBV2 with TRBJ2-5, with a tentative D call TRBD2 (6 bases). Between the trimmed V and J ends, which lost 8 bases and 5 bases, there was a span of 9 bases. Germline V CDR1 and CDR2: SNHLY, FYNNEI. This CDR3 has 11 amino acids. CDR3: CASLLAETQYF. CDR3 DNA sequence: TGTGCCAGCTTGCTAGCGGAGACCCAGTACTTC.